These 26 T cell receptor beta chains share one sample of origin, sequenced in a study of T cells after somatic rescue of genetic block (TCRdb year 2020). The library was generated by the immunoSEQ multiplex PCR assay. What TCRdb holds here is the immuneACCESS table cut down to in-frame rearrangements. Part of the clones is not present; checked against another copy, under half of the missing clones reflect an unresolved V gene, and the others are unexplained. This sample comprises around 67,000 clones, about 90% of them detected only once. Around 3% of the sample is taken by the ten largest. Sequenced material: peripheral blood mononuclear cells (PBMCs). These receptors were taken from a man aged 35 to 55.

This clone was observed a single time. This rearrangement joins TRBV19 to TRBJ2-7; D is undetermined. The germline V gene has CDR1 LNHDA and CDR2 SQIVND (reference sequence). The CDR3 is 11 residues long. V shed 4 bases and J shed 4 bases, with 5 bases lying between them. The CDR3 coding sequence is TGTGCCAGTAGTAACCATTACGAGCAGTACTTC. This encodes CASSNHYEQYF.

CDR3 region: CSVEDLDRGGNTIYF. CDR3 nucleotides: TGCAGCGTTGAAGATCTGGACAGGGGAGGAAACACCATATATTTT. The chain recombines TRBV29-1 with TRBJ1-3, with 9 bases fitting TRBD1. Germline V gives CDR1 SQVTM, CDR2 ANQGSEA. Trimming cost V 0 bases and J 4 bases; bases outside gene matches: 4. The CDR3 totals 15 residues.

CDR3 sequence (DNA): TGTGCCATCAGTGACCCGACTACAGGGGGCGGGCTGGCTGGCTACACCTTC. The encoded protein is CAISDPTTGGGLAGYTF. The V and J genes are TRBV10-3 and TRBJ1-2; 9 nucleotides match TRBD1. The CDR3 totals 17 residues. The V segment lost 3 bases and the J segment 7 bases; nucleotides outside the gene matches: 15. Germline V CDR1 and CDR2: ENHRY, SYGVKD.

This rearrangement joins TRBV10-3 to TRBJ2-7, with unresolved D. The germline V gene encodes CDR1 ENHRY and CDR2 SYGVKD. V dropped 4 bases and J dropped 0 bases, with 7 bases sitting between them. This CDR3 has 13 amino acids. CDR3 bases: TGTGCCATCAGTGGCCGAAGCTCCTACGAGCAGTACTTC. Translating gives CAISGRSSYEQYF.

This chain joins TRBV6-5 and TRBJ1-1; no clear D gene. CDR3 length: 15 residues. V shed 2 bases and J shed 3 bases, with 13 bases lying between them. Germline-derived CDR1 and CDR2 are MNHEY and SVGAGI. The CDR3 reads CASSYVSSRYTEAFF. The CDR3, as DNA: TGTGCCAGCAGTTACGTTTCCAGCCGATACACTGAAGCTTTCTTT.

This chain links TRBV6-1 with TRBJ1-1; D gene unclear. From germline, CDR1 is MNHNS and CDR2 SASEGT. CDR3 length: 13 amino acids. V was cut by 10 bases and J by 7 bases, with 19 bases left in between. The CDR3 sequence is CATSRGSKIEAFF. In nucleotides, the CDR3 is TGTGCCACCTCGCGGGGAAGTAAAATTGAAGCTTTCTTT.

The CDR3, as DNA: TGTGCCAGCAGCCCCCTGGCACAGAGACACAATGAGCAGTTCTTC. Its translation: CASSPLAQRHNEQFF. The V call is TRBV14, the J call TRBJ2-1; unclear D gene. The CDR3 spans 15 residues. Germline V gene sequence: CDR1 SGHDN, CDR2 FVKESK. Trimming shortened V by 4 bases and J by 5 bases, and 15 bases separated the two germline ends.

CDR3 in DNA: TGTGCCAGCAGTTCTGGACGGAACTCTGGAAACACCATATATTTT. Amino acids: CASSSGRNSGNTIYF. The genes are TRBV11-3 and TRBJ1-3; D is ambiguous. The CDR3 spans 15 residues. CDR1 is SGHNT and CDR2 is YENEEA in the germline V gene. V gave up 6 bases and J gave up 0 bases, with 12 bases separating them.

This chain joins TRBV7-9 and TRBJ2-2; unclear D gene. Germline V gives CDR1 SEHNR, CDR2 FQNEAQ (reference sequence). There are 15 residues in the CDR3. V was pared by 2 bases and J by 6 bases, with 13 bases between. The CDR3 DNA reads as TGTGCCAGCAGCTTACAAGGGAAGGTGTCCGGGGAGCTGTTTTTT. It encodes CASSLQGKVSGELFF. Combining the CDR3 with reference TRBV7-9 and TRBJ2-2 gives the whole variable domain DTGVSQNPRHKITKRGQNVTFRCDPISEHNRLYWYRQTLGQGPEFLTYFQNEAQLEKSRLLSDRFSAERPKGSFSTLEIQRTEQGDSAMYLCASSLQGKVSGELFFGEGSRLTVL.

This clone has only a few counts. This chain connects TRBV5-4 to TRBJ2-1; TRBD1 agrees at 10 bases. CDR3 size: 16 residues. The trim removed 2 bases at V and 7 bases at J, leaving 9 bases unmatched. The germline CDR1 and CDR2 sequences are SGHNT and YYREEE (reference sequence). In DNA, the CDR3 is TGTGCCAGCAGCTTAGGCTTGGGACAGGGGTGGAATGAGCAGTTCTTC. This gives the protein CASSLGLGQGWNEQFF.

The chain links TRBV27 to TRBJ2-3, with no clear D. CDR3 length: 15 amino acids. Deletions cut 3 bases from V and 1 base from J, with 11 bases between. Germline CDR1 reads MNHEY; CDR2 reads SMNVEV (reference sequence). The CDR3 here is CASSFRQWGTDTQYF. CDR3 DNA sequence: TGTGCCAGCAGTTTCCGGCAGTGGGGCACAGATACGCAGTATTTT.

The chain has TRBV15 and TRBJ1-2; D remains unclear. The CDR3 covers 15 residues. The V and J ends lost 0 bases and 8 bases respectively, with 16 bases between them. CDR1 and CDR2 from the germline V gene are LNHNV and YYDKDF (reference sequence). As DNA, the CDR3 is TGTGCCACCAGCAGAGAACAGACTCCTGAGTGGGGCTACACCTTC. Encoded protein: CATSREQTPEWGYTF.

The chain joins TRBV18 to TRBJ2-6; D is possibly TRBD1 (5 bases). V lost 3 bases and J lost 2, with 11 bases in between. CDR1 KGHSH and CDR2 LQKENI come from the germline V gene. The CDR3 is made up of 16 amino acids. The CDR3 DNA is TGTGCCAGCTCACCCCAGGGTAGGGCTGGGGCCAACGTCCTGACTTTC. This sequence encodes CASSPQGRAGANVLTF.

The V gene is TRBV6-1, the J gene TRBJ2-7; no firm D call. The CDR3 contains 13 residues. The V end lost 3 bases, the J end lost 3 bases, and 9 bases lay between the germline ends. CDR1 and CDR2 (germline): MNHNS, SASEGT. The CDR3 region is CASSDSRFYEQYF. In nucleotides, the CDR3 is TGTGCCAGCAGTGACTCCAGGTTCTACGAGCAGTACTTC.

The chain is built from TRBV10-3 and TRBJ2-3, with 8 nucleotides matching TRBD2. The CDR3 contains 15 residues. J gave up 1 base and V 6 bases, and 6 bases lay outside the gene matches. From germline, CDR1 is ENHRY and CDR2 SYGVKD. CDR3 nucleotide sequence: TGTGCCATCAGGCCGGGTAGCGGGGGCACAGATACGCAGTATTTT. This gives the protein CAIRPGSGGTDTQYF.

The chain employs TRBV10-3 and TRBJ2-7, with 10 bases aligning to TRBD2. J lost 6 bases, V lost 2 bases, and 1 base had no gene match. The CDR3 is 13 amino acids. Germline assignment: CDR1 ENHRY and CDR2 SYGVKD. CDR3 loop: CAISEGTSVEQYF. The CDR3 bases are TGTGCCATCAGTGAGGGGACTAGCGTCGAGCAGTACTTC.

The chain combines TRBV5-6 with TRBJ2-1; TRBD2 matches 8 bases. CDR3 length: 13 amino acids. V lost 4 bases and J lost 7; bases outside the gene matches: 4. Per the germline V gene, CDR1 is SGHDT and CDR2 is YYEEEE. The CDR3 here is CASSDGLANEQFF. The CDR3, as DNA: TGTGCCAGCAGCGACGGACTAGCAAATGAGCAGTTCTTC.

This clone was observed a single time. The rearrangement joins TRBV6-1 to TRBJ1-2, with TRBD1 as a possible D gene (6 bases). The CDR3 is 14 residues long. CDR1 MNHNS and CDR2 SASEGT come from the germline V gene. The ends were cut back, 3 bases at V and 5 bases at J, with 13 bases in the middle. This CDR3 is CASSDSRGGYGYTF. The DNA for the CDR3 is TGTGCCAGCAGTGATTCCAGGGGAGGGTATGGCTACACCTTC.

The gene calls are TRBV2 and TRBJ1-5; 8 nucleotides agree with TRBD1. The V and J ends lost 6 bases and 3 bases, in that order; junction bases with no gene match: 4. Germline CDR1 is SNHLY and CDR2 is FYNNEI. The CDR3 is made up of 14 amino acids. In nucleotides, the CDR3 is TGTGCCAGCAGCCAGACAGGGGTCAATCAGCCCCAGCATTTT. This encodes CASSQTGVNQPQHF.

The gene calls are TRBV7-2 and TRBJ1-6; D remains ambiguous. CDR3 length: 16 residues. Deletions cut 1 base from V and 4 bases from J, with 11 bases between. Germline-derived CDR1 and CDR2 are SGHTA and FQGNSA. CDR3 nucleotides: TGTGCCAGCAGCTTAGTACCAGTGAGATATAATTCACCCCTCCACTTT. Translating gives CASSLVPVRYNSPLHF.

The chain recombines TRBV19 with TRBJ1-5, with TRBD1 matching over 12 bases. The germline V gene encodes CDR1 LNHDA and CDR2 SQIVND (reference sequence). The CDR3 extends over 17 amino acids. With 6 bases clipped from V and 2 bases from J, the junction kept 8 bases outside the gene matches. The CDR3 DNA follows: TGTGCCAGTAGGAGGGACAGGGGGCGGTATGGCAATCAGCCCCAGCATTTT. Translated, it gives CASRRDRGRYGNQPQHF.

The V gene is TRBV6-1, the J gene TRBJ2-3; D perhaps matches TRBD2 (6 bases). Germline-derived CDR1 and CDR2 are MNHNS and SASEGT. V lost 4 bases and J 2 bases, leaving 13 bases between the germline ends. CDR3 length: 15 residues. The CDR3 coding sequence is TGTGCCAGCAGTGGATGGGCGGGGTTCACAGATACGCAGTATTTT. Translating it yields CASSGWAGFTDTQYF.

The rearrangement uses TRBV5-4 and TRBJ2-7, with D tentatively TRBD2 (5 bases). Germline V CDR1 and CDR2: SGHNT, YYREEE (reference sequence). CDR3 length equals 15 residues. The ends were cut back, 1 base at V and 2 bases at J, with 13 bases in the middle. The CDR3 sequence is CASSLMSSDPYEQYF. The CDR3 nucleotides are TGTGCCAGCAGCTTGATGAGTAGCGACCCCTACGAGCAGTACTTC.

The genes are TRBV5-4 and TRBJ1-2, with 9 bases that match TRBD1. The CDR3 runs to 14 residues. CDR1 is SGHNT and CDR2 is YYREEE in the germline V gene (reference sequence). V shed 3 bases and J 6 bases; nucleotides not matched to a gene: 6. CDR3 in amino acids: CASSSQTGGDGYTF. CDR3 sequence (DNA): TGTGCCAGCAGCTCCCAGACAGGGGGAGATGGCTACACCTTC.

The chain links TRBV2 to TRBJ2-1; 11 bases agree with TRBD1. CDR3 length equals 15 residues. Germline V CDR1 and CDR2: SNHLY, FYNNEI. The V gene end was trimmed by 5 bases and the J gene end by 8 bases; junction bases not matched to a gene: 8. The CDR3, as DNA: TGTGCCAGCAGTATTCAGGACAGGGGGCCATATGAGCAGTTCTTC. Its translation is CASSIQDRGPYEQFF.

The V and J genes are TRBV18 and TRBJ2-7; D is perhaps TRBD2 (6 bases). The germline V gene has CDR1 KGHSH and CDR2 LQKENI. The CDR3 has 14 residues. Between the trimmed V and J ends, which lost 3 bases and 3 bases, there was a span of 12 bases. The CDR3 nucleotides read TGTGCCAGCTCACCTCCCACCGGGGGCTACGAGCAGTACTTC. It is translated as CASSPPTGGYEQYF.